This TCR beta chain was captured by sequencing in a study of blood T cell repertoires in COVID-19 (dated by TCRdb to the early 2020s). Study-level background: Collaborator samples came from the United States, Italy and Spain and covered acute and convalescent phases of COVID-19. The prospective study material was composed of cDNA or gDNA derived from T cells, B-cell-depleted T cells, or PBMCs. The dataset comprised deeply sampled blood TCRbeta repertoires from subjects exposed to, actively infected with, or recovered from COVID-19. Where HLA class I and class II types were available, the types were taken from metadata supplied by the sample provider, not from assay-based typing. A freely available public database, intended as a resource for researchers studying the immune response to SARS-CoV-2, is where the repertoires were released. The sample metadata nearly always contained a de-identified subject ID, COVID-19 status, age in years and sex. The samples were drawn from two sources: the first 160 participants of the ongoing ImmuneRACE study, and 1,254 subjects contributed by 6 global collaborators.

The immunoSEQ Assay, a bias-controlled multiplex PCR, was used to amplify TCRbeta CDR3 regions from genomic DNA. In the source study's methods: The number of nucleated cells in each sample was estimated by amplification of reference gene primers within the assay. To quantify the absolute abundance of each unique TCRbeta CDR3 rearrangement, sequence reads were collapsed and filtered. Productive Simpson clonality was computed per sample as the square root of Simpson's diversity index over productive rearrangements. TCRdb provides this immuneACCESS table in a form limited to in-frame rearrangements. Some clones are lacking; in checked studies, under half of them reflect an unresolved V gene, and why the rest are absent is not known. V and J calls and clone size come straight from that table; D and trimming were deduced from the DNA. For this sample there are 200,000 to 250,000 clones; roughly nine tenths appear just once. Of the sample, approximately 10% falls within the top ten clones.

A word on this clone: Its recognized antigen is unknown. No base quality values were provided; no much bigger clone lies one nucleotide off.

V loses 1 base, J loses 7 bases, and the germline ends lie 8 bases apart. CDR1 and CDR2 are read off the germline V gene as MGHRA and YSYEKL. From the cysteine through the phenylalanine, the CDR3 covers 13 amino acids. The kept DNA is CDR3 alone, 39 bases in frame from the first base. In Seattle, one collaborating source enrolled patients while the infection was active and tracked those patients longitudinally over the course of disease. The collaborating institutions used their own protocols to collect whole blood in K2EDTA tubes. For TCRbeta analysis, collaborators shipped samples in one of three forms: frozen whole blood, isolated PBMCs, or DNA extracted from either of those sample types. Findings and caveats that apply to the study as a whole: Clinical and demographic metadata were provided uncurated, with the amount varying by source and participant.

The chain couples TRBV4-1 to TRBJ2-4; the D gene is not confidently resolved. The sample comprised peripheral blood. The source of this sequence is a woman aged 45-60 years with COVID-19, enrolled during active disease. This receptor carries the CDR3 CASSQGAENIQYF. The nucleotide sequence reads TGCGCCAGCAGCCAAGGGGCAGAGAACATTCAGTACTTC.